This T cell receptor beta chain was recovered during a study of T cell changes during pregnancy in multiple sclerosis. The repertoire was sequenced with immunoSEQ multiplex PCR; TCRdb's copy has only in-frame clones and lacks some. Of around 80,000 clones in the sample, about 92% were seen once. The specimen comprised peripheral blood, sampled before pregnancy. The sequence was collected from a female donor with multiple sclerosis, enrolled in a pregnancy study.

The CDR3 is CASSLLTGGSNTEAFF. The DNA for the CDR3 is TGTGCCAGCAGCTTGCTGACAGGGGGCTCGAACACTGAAGCTTTCTTT. V is TRBV7-9 and J is TRBJ1-1; 10 bases map to TRBD1. This CDR3 contains 16 residues. With V trimmed by 3 bases and J by 1 base, 5 bases remained unmatched. CDR1 and CDR2 (germline): SEHNR, FQNEAQ (reference sequence).